This T cell receptor beta chain comes out of a study of cytomegalovirus exposure and HLA in healthy donors. Amplification used 60 Vbeta primers and 13 Jbeta primers. Sequencing used immunoSEQ multiplex PCR; TCRdb keeps in-frame clones, though not all of them. The profile shows fewer than 80,000 clones, roughly 85% of them singletons. This clone came up once. No antigen is known for it. V was shortened by 4 bases and J by 1 base, with 5 bases between the two germline ends. This CDR3 region has 13 residues. Per germline, CDR1 SGHVS and CDR2 FNYEAQ. Overall study results and limits: TCR beta V segments were, for the most part, productive about 90% or about 30% of the time in an earlier analysis.

The source material was PBMCs. This chain uses TRBV7-6 with TRBJ1-5, with D uncertain. The receptor comes from a man younger than 45 in good health and CMV-seronegative. CDR3 DNA: TGTGCCAGCAGCTCCAGGAGCAATCAGCCCCAGCATTTT. Its protein is CASSSRSNQPQHF.